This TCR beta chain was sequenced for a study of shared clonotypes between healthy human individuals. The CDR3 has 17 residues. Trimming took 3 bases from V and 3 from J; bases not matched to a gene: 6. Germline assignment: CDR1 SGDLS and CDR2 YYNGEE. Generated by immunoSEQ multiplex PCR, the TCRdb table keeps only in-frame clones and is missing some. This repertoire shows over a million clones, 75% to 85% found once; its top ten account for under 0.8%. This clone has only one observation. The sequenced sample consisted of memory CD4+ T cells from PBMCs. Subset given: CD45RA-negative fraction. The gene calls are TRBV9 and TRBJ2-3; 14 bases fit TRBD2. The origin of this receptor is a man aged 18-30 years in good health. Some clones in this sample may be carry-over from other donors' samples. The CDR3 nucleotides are TGTGCCAGCAGCGCCGGGACTAGCGGGAGCGCAACAGATACGCAGTATTTT. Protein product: CASSAGTSGSATDTQYF.